This is a list of T cell receptor beta chains from one sample in a study of blood T cell repertoires in COVID-19. Libraries were prepared by immunoSEQ multiplex PCR; TCRdb keeps only in-frame clonotypes and omits some of them. The sample lists roughly 410,000 clones; around nine tenths were seen once. Sequenced sample: peripheral blood. These receptors originate from a woman in her 40s with COVID-19, enrolled during active disease. CDR3s include the opening cysteine and the closing phenylalanine or tryptophan. A D gene is named only where the DNA matches it firmly. A row's size may be missing; if present it is once, few, many or a size class.

J gene | V gene | clone size | D gene | CDR3 protein | CDR3 DNA
TRBJ2-7 | TRBV4-1 | . | . | CASSQGGGSSYEQYF | TGCGCCAGCAGCCAAGGAGGCGGAAGCTCCTACGAGCAGTACTTC
TRBJ1-1 | TRBV29-1 | . | . | CSVQEGGITEAFF | TGCAGCGTCCAGGAAGGGGGAATTACTGAAGCTTTCTTT
TRBJ2-7 | TRBV28 | . | . | CASSLDSGEQYF | TGTGCCAGCAGTTTAGATAGCGGCGAGCAGTACTTC
TRBJ2-1 | TRBV4-2 | once | TRBD2 | CASSQVPSGGYNEQFF | TGTGCCAGCAGCCAAGTACCTAGCGGGGGATACAATGAGCAGTTCTTC
TRBJ1-2 | TRBV9 | . | . | CASSRANYGYTF | TGTGCCAGCAGCAGAGCTAACTATGGCTACACCTTC
TRBJ2-3 | TRBV6-2/TRBV6-3 | . | TRBD2 | CASSYMAGGRDTQYF | TGTGCCAGCAGTTACATGGCGGGGGGGAGAGATACGCAGTATTTT
TRBJ1-4 | TRBV5-6 | . | TRBD1 | CASSYGQAANEKLFF | TGTGCCAGCAGTTATGGACAGGCGGCTAATGAAAAACTGTTTTTT
TRBJ2-2 | TRBV6-2/TRBV6-3 | . | . | CASSYYLRLAGDRTGELFF | TGTGCCAGCAGTTACTACCTCCGGCTGGCGGGCGATCGAACCGGGGAGCTGTTTTTT
TRBJ2-1 | TRBV4-1 | . | . | CASSRSFYNEQFF | TGCGCCAGCAGCCGTAGCTTCTACAATGAGCAGTTCTTC
TRBJ2-5 | TRBV27 | . | TRBD2 | CASSPLVYPLGGRQETQYF | TGTGCCAGCAGTCCCCTCGTCTACCCCCTCGGGGGGAGGCAAGAGACCCAGTACTTC
TRBJ2-5 | TRBV4-1 | . | TRBD2 | CASSQELLRLAGKETQYF | TGCGCCAGCAGCCAAGAACTCCTGAGACTAGCGGGAAAAGAGACCCAGTACTTC
TRBJ1-2 | TRBV5-5 | . | . | CASSPGDPGSYGYTF | TGTGCCAGCAGCCCGGGGGACCCCGGGTCCTATGGCTACACCTTC
TRBJ1-2 | TRBV24-1 | . | TRBD1 | CATSDFPGGIYGYTF | TGTGCCACCAGTGATTTTCCAGGGGGCATCTATGGCTACACCTTC
TRBJ2-3 | TRBV25-1 | . | . | CASSESRARPHTDTQYF | TGTGCCAGCAGTGAATCGCGAGCGAGACCCCACACAGATACGCAGTATTTT
TRBJ1-1 | TRBV2 | . | TRBD1 | CASSSDRGRLSTEAFF | TGTGCCAGCAGTTCAGACAGGGGGCGCTTGAGCACTGAAGCTTTCTTT
TRBJ1-4 | TRBV19 | . | TRBD1 | CASTKRTGQIATNEKLFF | TGTGCCAGTACCAAGCGGACAGGGCAAATTGCAACTAATGAAAAACTGTTTTTT
TRBJ2-3 | TRBV13 | . | . | CASSSMDGADTQYF | TGTGCCAGCAGCTCGATGGACGGGGCAGATACGCAGTATTTT
TRBJ1-2 | TRBV5-1 | . | TRBD1 | CASSLGDRDKKDTF | TGCGCCAGCAGCTTGGGGGACAGGGATAAGAAAGACACCTTC
TRBJ1-1 | TRBV3-1/TRBV3-2 | . | TRBD1 | CASSRDRLNTEAFF | TGTGCCAGCAGCCGGGACAGACTGAACACTGAAGCTTTCTTT
TRBJ1-1 | TRBV30 | . | . | CAWATGLNTEAFF | TGTGCCTGGGCAACAGGGCTGAACACTGAAGCTTTCTTT
TRBJ1-5 | TRBV28 | . | TRBD1 | CASRSGGQPQHF | TGTGCCAGCAGATCAGGGGGTCAGCCCCAGCATTTT
TRBJ2-1 | TRBV28 | . | TRBD2 | CASSFVLAGSSYNEQFF | TGTGCCAGCAGTTTTGTACTAGCGGGTAGCTCCTACAATGAGCAGTTCTTC
TRBJ1-5 | TRBV27 | . | . | CASSLYGGLGNQPQHF | TGTGCCAGCAGTTTATATGGGGGCCTCGGCAATCAGCCCCAGCATTTT
TRBJ1-5 | TRBV6-5 | . | . | CASSYSDRQPQHF | TGTGCCAGCAGTTACAGCGACCGTCAGCCCCAGCATTTT
TRBJ2-2 | TRBV30 | . | . | CAWVDWNTGELFF | TGTGCCTGGGTCGACTGGAACACCGGGGAGCTGTTTTTT
TRBJ2-3 | TRBV6-5 | . | . | CASSSTGTDTQYF | TGTGCCAGCAGTTCGACAGGCACAGATACGCAGTATTTT
TRBJ1-2 | TRBV7-6 | . | . | CASSLDQGSGYTF | TGTGCCAGCAGCTTAGACCAGGGGTCCGGCTACACCTTC
TRBJ2-5 | TRBV6-5 | . | TRBD1 | CASSYSGQVEETQYF | TGTGCCAGCAGTTACTCAGGACAGGTGGAAGAGACCCAGTACTTC
TRBJ1-1 | TRBV2 | . | . | CAGSDVSGLYTEAFF | TGTGCCGGCAGTGATGTTTCAGGGCTTTACACTGAAGCTTTCTTT
TRBJ2-1 | TRBV11-2 | . | . | CASSPDSSRLEQFF | TGTGCCAGCAGCCCCGATTCTTCGAGACTTGAGCAGTTCTTC
TRBJ2-3 | TRBV9 | . | TRBD1 | CASSNPSSGTVSTDTQYF | TGTGCCAGCAGCAATCCTTCCTCCGGGACAGTAAGCACAGATACGCAGTATTTT
TRBJ2-1 | TRBV2 | . | . | CARNPTEGMGYNEQFF | TGTGCCCGAAACCCGACCGAGGGTATGGGCTACAATGAGCAGTTCTTC
TRBJ1-1 | TRBV5-1 | . | . | CASSRVQGTSTEAFF | TGCGCCAGCAGCAGGGTTCAGGGGACCAGCACTGAAGCTTTCTTT
TRBJ2-1 | TRBV14 | . | . | CASSQDRYNEQFF | TGTGCCAGCAGCCAAGACCGCTACAATGAGCAGTTCTTC
TRBJ1-4 | TRBV6-2/TRBV6-3 | . | . | CASSSTRGLYEKLFF | TGTGCCAGCAGTTCCACCCGGGGTCTTTATGAAAAACTGTTTTTT
TRBJ1-6 | TRBV7-2 | . | . | CASSLPSRRTYNSPLHF | TGTGCCAGCAGCTTACCCTCTCGGCGGACCTATAATTCACCCCTCCACTTT
TRBJ2-1 | TRBV12-5 | . | TRBD2 | CASGPRLAGRGNEQFF | TGTGCTAGTGGTCCCCGACTAGCGGGACGGGGCAATGAGCAGTTCTTC
TRBJ2-1 | TRBV7-8 | . | TRBD2 | CASSPGLAQYNEQFF | TGTGCCAGCAGCCCTGGACTAGCCCAATACAATGAGCAGTTCTTC
TRBJ2-1 | TRBV7-9 | . | . | CASMGQSGYNEQFF | TGTGCCAGCATGGGCCAAAGCGGCTACAATGAGCAGTTCTTC
TRBJ1-4 | TRBV27 | . | . | CASRRGYEKLFF | TGTGCCAGCAGGAGGGGGTATGAAAAACTGTTTTTT
TRBJ1-1 | TRBV14 | few | . | CASSHLRSRNTEAFF | TGTGCCAGCAGCCATTTAAGGAGCAGGAACACTGAAGCTTTCTTT
TRBJ1-5 | TRBV5-6 | . | . | CASSSQASNQPQHF | TGTGCCAGCAGCTCACAGGCGAGCAATCAGCCCCAGCATTTT
TRBJ1-3 | TRBV2 | . | . | CASGREGTGNTIYF | TGTGCCAGCGGGAGGGAAGGAACTGGAAACACCATATATTTT
TRBJ1-2 | TRBV19 | . | . | CASSQQINYGYTF | TGTGCCAGTAGTCAACAGATTAACTATGGCTACACCTTC
TRBJ1-2 | TRBV28 | . | . | CASSLWAPSGGYTF | TGTGCCAGCAGTTTATGGGCCCCTTCCGGGGGCTACACCTTC
TRBJ2-1 | TRBV7-2 | once | . | CASSSTVNEQFF | TGTGCCAGCAGCTCCACAGTGAATGAGCAGTTCTTC
TRBJ2-5 | TRBV28 | . | . | CASSFPEKETQYF | TGTGCCAGCAGTTTCCCGGAGAAAGAGACCCAGTACTTC
TRBJ2-5 | TRBV27 | . | TRBD2 | CASSFSGGGTQYF | TGTGCCAGCAGTTTCAGCGGGGGAGGGACCCAGTACTTC
TRBJ2-3 | TRBV4-3 | . | TRBD2 | CASSQDYERETNTQYF | TGCGCCAGCAGCCAAGATTATGAGCGGGAGACGAATACGCAGTATTTT
TRBJ1-6 | TRBV10-3 | . | . | CATYGRAGDGSPLHF | TGTGCCACGTACGGGAGGGCAGGGGATGGATCACCCCTCCACTTT
TRBJ1-2 | TRBV30 | . | . | CAWSGQGSSYGYTF | TGTGCCTGGAGTGGCCAGGGGTCTTCCTATGGCTACACCTTC
TRBJ1-2 | TRBV5-1 | . | TRBD1 | CASSFRTGNYGYTF | TGCGCCAGCAGCTTTCGGACAGGGAACTATGGCTACACCTTC
TRBJ2-5 | TRBV7-3 | . | TRBD1 | CASSLDRVQAETQYF | TGTGCCAGCAGCTTGGACAGGGTACAAGCGGAGACCCAGTACTTC
TRBJ2-7 | TRBV10-2 | . | . | CASRLDISYEQYF | TGCGCCAGCAGACTCGACATCTCCTACGAGCAGTACTTC
TRBJ1-5 | TRBV7-2 | . | . | CASSLGGGHPSDQPQHF | TGTGCCAGCAGCTTAGGTGGGGGACACCCTTCCGATCAGCCCCAGCATTTT